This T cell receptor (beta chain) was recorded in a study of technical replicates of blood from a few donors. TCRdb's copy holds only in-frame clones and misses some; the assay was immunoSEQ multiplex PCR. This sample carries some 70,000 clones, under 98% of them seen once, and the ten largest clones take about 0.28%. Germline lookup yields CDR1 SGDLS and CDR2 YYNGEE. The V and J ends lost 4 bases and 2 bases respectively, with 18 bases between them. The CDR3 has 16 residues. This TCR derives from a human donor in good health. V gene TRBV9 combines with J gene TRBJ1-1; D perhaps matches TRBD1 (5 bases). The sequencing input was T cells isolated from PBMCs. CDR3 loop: CASSSSGGQLNTEAFF. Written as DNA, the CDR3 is TGTGCCAGCAGCTCTAGTGGCGGACAATTAAACACTGAAGCTTTCTTT.